Shown below are 27 T cell receptor beta chains from a single sample sequenced in a study of blood T cell repertoires in COVID-19. Some clones are missing from TCRdb's copy, which holds only in-frame ones; the method was immunoSEQ multiplex PCR. The profile covers 380,000 or so clones, with 70% to 90% appearing a single time and 1.3% taken by the ten largest. What was sequenced was PBMCs or T cells enriched from blood (not recorded which). The source is a young man who had recovered from COVID-19.

The CDR3 is CASGLVSYQPQHF. The CDR3 nucleotides are TGTGCTAGTGGTTTGGTAAGCTATCAGCCCCAGCATTTT. J is TRBJ1-5 and V is TRBV12-5; the D is unclear. Germline loops: CDR1 LGHNT, CDR2 FRNRAP. There are 13 residues in the CDR3. Trimming left V 0 bases short and J 5 bases short, with 5 bases between. The full variable domain, in which reference TRBV12-5 and TRBJ1-5 provide the parts outside the CDR3, is DARVTQTPRHKVTEMGQEVTMRCQPILGHNTVFWYRQTMMQGLELLAYFRNRAPLDDSGMPKDRFSAEMPDATLATLKIQPSEPRDSAVYFCASGLVSYQPQHFGDGTRLSIL.

V usage is TRBV9 and J usage is TRBJ2-2, with TRBD2 as a possible D gene (6 bases). The CDR3 has 14 residues. V was clipped by 2 bases and J by 3 bases, with 8 bases between them. Germline V CDR1 and CDR2: SGDLS, YYNGEE. CDR3 bases: TGTGCCAGCAGCGTTGGAGGGGACACCGGGGAGCTGTTTTTT. Translated: CASSVGGDTGELFF. Looking up the rest from reference TRBV9 and TRBJ2-2 gives the full variable domain: DSGVTQTPKHLITATGQRVTLRCSPRSGDLSVYWYQQSLDQGLQFLIQYYNGEERAKGNILERFSAQQFPDLHSELNLSSLELGDSALYFCASSVGGDTGELFFGEGSRLTVL.

The chain links TRBV19 to TRBJ2-1; D unresolved. The CDR3 length is 13 residues. The V and J ends lost 3 bases and 12 bases respectively, with 15 bases between them. Per the germline V gene, CDR1 is LNHDA and CDR2 is SQIVND (reference sequence). CDR3 sequence: CASSISYDFGQFF. CDR3 DNA: TGTGCCAGTAGTATCTCCTACGACTTCGGGCAGTTCTTC.

V usage is TRBV29-1 and J usage is TRBJ2-5; the D gene is possibly TRBD1 (6 bases). Deletions cut 6 bases from V and 3 bases from J, with 17 bases between. The V gene's germline CDR1 is SQVTM and CDR2 ANQGSEA. This CDR3 comprises 14 residues. This CDR3 reads CSVDDRTNKETQYF. The CDR3 DNA is TGCAGCGTGGACGACAGGACCAATAAAGAGACCCAGTACTTC.

The chain has TRBV29-1 and TRBJ2-5, with D maybe TRBD1 (5 bases). V gave up 4 bases and J gave up 3 bases, with 6 bases separating them. This CDR3 has 11 residues. The germline gives CDR1 SQVTM, CDR2 ANQGSEA. CDR3 amino acids: CSVATEETQYF. The CDR3 nucleotides read TGCAGCGTTGCGACAGAAGAGACCCAGTACTTC.

The V gene is TRBV6-2 or TRBV6-3, the J gene TRBJ2-3; 9 bases are shared with TRBD2. V lost 2 bases to trimming and J lost 1 base; unmatched junction nucleotides: 7. This CDR3 spans 17 amino acids. Germline loops: CDR1 MNHEY, CDR2 SVGEGT. CDR3 DNA: TGTGCCAGCAGTTACCCGGTTAGCGGGGGACGCACAGATACGCAGTATTTT. It yields the protein CASSYPVSGGRTDTQYF.

CDR3: CASSQDGADNQPQHF. CDR3 nucleotide sequence: TGCGCCAGCAGCCAAGATGGGGCAGACAATCAGCCCCAGCATTTT. The chain recombines TRBV4-1 with TRBJ1-5; maybe TRBD1 (5 bases). The V end lost 0 bases, the J end lost 3 bases, and 9 bases lay between the germline ends. The V gene's germline CDR1 is MGHRA and CDR2 YSYEKL. CDR3 length equals 15 residues.

The chain employs TRBV18 and TRBJ1-6; D might be TRBD1 (6 bases). The CDR3 has 12 amino acids. V was trimmed by 3 bases and J by 9 bases, leaving 6 bases between them. The germline V gene has CDR1 KGHSH and CDR2 LQKENI. CDR3 DNA sequence: TGTGCCAGCTCACCGGGGGCTTCACCCCTCCACTTT. It is translated as CASSPGASPLHF.

The genes are TRBV6-5 and TRBJ1-5; 10 bases map to TRBD1. The CDR3 has 14 amino acids. V lost 5 bases and J lost 5; bases outside the gene matches: 3. Per germline, CDR1 MNHEY and CDR2 SVGAGI. The CDR3 sequence is CASSSGQGDQPQHF. DNA of the CDR3: TGTGCCAGCAGTAGCGGACAGGGGGATCAGCCCCAGCATTTT.

J is TRBJ2-1 and V is TRBV7-2, with D perhaps TRBD2 (6 bases). This CDR3 contains 14 residues. The V end was cut by 1 base, the J end by 7 bases, with 11 bases between. CDR1 is SGHTA and CDR2 is FQGNSA in the germline V gene. DNA for the CDR3: TGTGCCAGCAGCTTAGGCGGCGGGGTTAATGAGCAGTTCTTC. This translates into CASSLGGGVNEQFF.

The chain uses TRBV30 and TRBJ2-2; tentatively, D is TRBD1 (5 bases). There are 13 residues in the CDR3. Germline V gives CDR1 GTSNPN, CDR2 SVGIG (reference sequence). V was pared by 2 bases and J by 9 bases, with 13 bases between. The CDR3 protein is CAWSLQVARELFF. The CDR3, as DNA: TGTGCCTGGAGTTTACAGGTCGCGAGGGAGCTGTTTTTT.

This chain uses TRBV7-7 with TRBJ2-5, with 8 bases matching TRBD2. CDR3 length: 18 residues. V was pared by 2 bases and J by 4 bases, with 15 bases of the junction left unmatched. CDR1 and CDR2 from the germline V gene are SSHAT and FNYEAQ (reference sequence). The CDR3, as DNA: TGTGCCAGCAGCTTAAGGGCAGCTACTAGCGGAGAAGGAGAGACCCAGTACTTC. As protein: CASSLRAATSGEGETQYF.

The rearrangement joins TRBV19 to TRBJ2-3; TRBD1 agrees at 8 bases. Germline CDR1 LNHDA, CDR2 SQIVND (reference sequence). J was trimmed by 6 bases and V by 5 bases; bases with no gene match: 13. The CDR3 is 16 amino acids. The CDR3 reads CASSATGTGGMDTQYF. The CDR3 coding sequence is TGTGCCAGTAGTGCTACCGGGACAGGAGGCATGGATACGCAGTATTTT.

The chain is built from TRBV5-1 and TRBJ1-6; D perhaps matches TRBD1 (5 bases). Trimming took off 0 bases at V and 8 bases at J, with 12 bases between the two ends. Germline CDR1 SGHRS, CDR2 YFSETQ. This CDR3 comprises 15 residues. The CDR3 reads CASSLGQTSYSPLHF. The CDR3 DNA sequence: TGCGCCAGCAGCTTGGGACAGACAAGTTATTCACCCCTCCACTTT.

The V and J genes are TRBV5-5 and TRBJ1-2, with a tentative D call TRBD1 (6 bases). Germline loops: CDR1 SGHKS, CDR2 YYEKEE (reference sequence). The CDR3 has 17 amino acids. V lost 0 bases to trimming and J lost 0 bases, with 15 bases between them. The CDR3 here is CASSLGNRAVTNYGYTF. CDR3 DNA sequence: TGTGCCAGCAGCTTGGGTAACAGGGCTGTTACTAACTATGGCTACACCTTC.

The genes are TRBV3-1 (or the pseudogene TRBV3-2) and TRBJ1-1; D remains ambiguous. Germline-derived CDR1 and CDR2 are LGHDT and YNNKEL (reference sequence). Trimming left V 5 bases short and J 4 bases short, with 8 bases between. CDR3 size: 12 residues. CDR3 in DNA: TGTGCCAGCAGCAGGGAGGCCACTGAAGCTTTCTTT. Translating it yields CASSREATEAFF.

A few counts support this clone. The V call is TRBV19, the J call TRBJ1-5, with D perhaps matching TRBD1 (6 bases). Germline V gene data show CDR1 as LNHDA and CDR2 as SQIVND (reference sequence). Between the trimmed V and J ends, which lost 6 bases and 2 bases, there was a span of 14 bases. CDR3 length: 15 amino acids. In DNA form, the CDR3 reads TGTGCCAGTAGGATCGGACAGACCGGCAATCAGCCCCAGCATTTT. It is translated as CASRIGQTGNQPQHF.

This sequence joins TRBV7-8 and TRBJ1-5; possibly TRBD1 for D (5 bases). Germline V gives CDR1 SGHVS, CDR2 FQNEAQ. Trimming left V 1 base short and J 7 bases short, with 20 bases between. The CDR3 length is 17 residues. The CDR3 DNA sequence: TGTGCCAGCAGCTTAGACCCCCAGGGCGATCTAGGGCAGCCCCAGCATTTT. Its protein product is CASSLDPQGDLGQPQHF.

This clone was found once. The chain recombines TRBV11-2 with TRBJ1-2; TRBD1 agrees at 7 bases. J was trimmed by 6 bases and V by 4 bases; bases with no gene match: 8. The CDR3 has 14 residues. Germline values: CDR1 SGHAT, CDR2 FQNNGV. Written as DNA, the CDR3 is TGTGCCAGCAGCTCCCTGGACAGGTCCCATGGCTACACCTTC. This codes for CASSSLDRSHGYTF.

The rearrangement links TRBV5-5 to TRBJ1-1, with unresolved D. V lost 6 bases and J 2 bases, leaving 11 bases between the germline ends. This CDR3 has 13 residues. CDR1 is SGHKS, CDR2 YYEKEE, per germline (reference sequence). CDR3 region: CASTTSHNTEAFF. In DNA, the CDR3 is TGTGCCAGCACCACATCACACAACACTGAAGCTTTCTTT.

This sequence joins TRBV4-2 and TRBJ1-1; D unresolved. The CDR3 consists of 14 residues. Germline V gene sequence: CDR1 LGHNA, CDR2 YNFKEQ. The V end was cut by 0 bases, the J end by 10 bases, with 15 bases between. The CDR3 DNA follows: TGTGCCAGCAGCCAAGATCTCGGGAGCGAGCGAGCTTTCTTT. It yields the protein CASSQDLGSERAFF.

The chain has TRBV9 and TRBJ2-1; 7 nucleotides match TRBD2. The CDR3 totals 14 residues. V shed 4 bases and J 3 bases; nucleotides not matched to a gene: 4. Looked up from germline, CDR1 is SGDLS and CDR2 is YYNGEE. CDR3: CASSPGRIYNEQFF. The DNA for the CDR3 is TGTGCCAGCAGCCCCGGGAGGATCTACAATGAGCAGTTCTTC.

The chain combines TRBV25-1 with TRBJ1-6; TRBD1 matches at 9 bases. The CDR3 extends over 14 amino acids. V gave up 8 bases and J gave up 7 bases; unmatched junction bases: 6. CDR1 is MGHDK and CDR2 is SYGVNS in the germline V gene. CDR3 DNA: TGTGCCAGCGGCCCGGGACAGGGAAATTCACCCCTCCACTTT. Protein sequence: CASGPGQGNSPLHF. Using reference TRBV25-1 and TRBJ1-6 for the parts outside the CDR3, the full variable domain is EADIYQTPRYLVIGTGKKITLECSQTMGHDKMYWYQQDPGMELHLIHYSYGVNSTEKGDLSSESTVSRIRTEHFPLTLESARPSHTSQYLCASGPGQGNSPLHFGNGTRLTVT.

The chain has TRBV3-1 (or the pseudogene TRBV3-2) and TRBJ2-3; 14 nucleotides align to TRBD2. After removal of 1 base from V and 14 bases from J, the junction contained 11 bases not matched to a gene. Germline CDR1 is LGHDT and CDR2 is YNNKEL (reference sequence). This CDR3 has 16 residues. The CDR3 bases are TGTGCCAGCAGCCAAGCAGCTGGGACTAGCGGGGGCCCTCCGTATTTT. Amino acids: CASSQAAGTSGGPPYF.

The gene calls are TRBV5-6 and TRBJ1-2, with 9 bases lining up with TRBD1. The CDR3 runs 17 residues. Per germline, CDR1 SGHDT and CDR2 YYEEEE. Trimming at V came to 1 base and at J to 3 bases, leaving 10 bases not matched to a gene. The CDR3 DNA reads as TGTGCCAGCAGCTTGAATTTGGGACAGGGATCGGACTATGGCTACACCTTC. Its translation: CASSLNLGQGSDYGYTF.

The V gene is TRBV4-2, the J gene TRBJ2-7, with 8 nucleotides matching TRBD1. The CDR3 has 17 residues. The J segment lost 2 bases and the V segment lost 0 bases, leaving 9 bases of the junction unmatched. Germline V CDR1 and CDR2: LGHNA, YNFKEQ. CDR3 loop: CASSQDEGTGRTYEQYF. CDR3 DNA: TGTGCCAGCAGCCAAGATGAGGGGACAGGTCGAACCTACGAGCAGTACTTC.

The chain couples TRBV5-6 to TRBJ2-5; D gene ambiguous. V lost 2 bases, J lost 0 bases, and 5 bases lay in between. The length of the CDR3 is 13 residues. From germline, CDR1 is SGHDT and CDR2 YYEEEE. The CDR3 loop reads CASSFRNQETQYF. The CDR3 bases are TGTGCCAGCAGCTTTAGAAACCAAGAGACCCAGTACTTC.